This T cell receptor (beta chain) was identified during a study of shared T cell receptors in the human thymus. CDR1 is LGHNA, CDR2 YNFKEQ, per germline. The CDR3 covers 18 residues. V lost 0 bases to trimming and J lost 3 bases; unmatched junction nucleotides: 11. Only in-frame clones appear in the TCRdb table, and some are missing; sequencing was by immunoSEQ multiplex PCR. This sample has hundreds of thousands of clones, with 88% found just once. The same specimen was also included in a second study, on human thymus T cells. From that report: Serving as donors were healthy Finnish infants, each of whom was having open corrective surgery for congenital heart defects. Thymus tissue for the work was resected from patients undergoing corrective heart surgery. Repertoires sampled from thymus and blood appeared biased in V and J gene usage.

The sequenced sample consisted of thymocytes. The genes are TRBV4-2 and TRBJ1-5, with 7 positions matching TRBD1. This receptor was taken from a boy under three years old with a congenital heart defect. The CDR3 is CASSQDLGAQGDNQPQHF. In DNA, the CDR3 is TGTGCCAGCAGCCAAGATTTGGGGGCGCAGGGGGACAATCAGCCCCAGCATTTT.